Presented here are 6 T cell receptor beta chains from one specimen sequenced in a study of T cells in Graves' hyperthyroidism and ophthalmopathy. TCR beta CDR3 regions were amplified from RNA. HTBI primers were used for first-round RT-PCR of the TCR CDR3. TCRdb reanalysed the multiplex PCR reads using MiXCR and keeps one entry per CDR3 protein. The data show about 570,000 distinct CDR3 sequences, with around 45% seen just once and 19% held by the top ten. Sequences were obtained from peripheral blood or thyroid tissue (not recorded which). These receptors were collected from an adult woman with Graves' disease, either hyperthyroidism or ophthalmopathy (not recorded which).

The sample holds one count of this clonotype. The gene calls are TRBV10-3 and TRBJ1-5, with 7 bases matching TRBD1. The length of the CDR3 is 14 residues. Germline values: CDR1 ENHRY, CDR2 SYGVKD. Trimming took 4 bases from V and 2 from J; bases not matched to a gene: 2. This CDR3 is CAISGQGGNQPQHF. As DNA, the CDR3 is TGTGCCATCAGTGGGCAGGGGGGCAATCAGCCCCAGCATTTT.

Many counts were recorded for this clonotype. For the CDR3, the DNA is TGCGCCAGCAGCTTAGGTCCGACGGATGGCTACACCTTC. Translating gives CASSLGPTDGYTF. The chain combines TRBV5-1 with TRBJ1-2, with D unclear. The germline V gene encodes CDR1 SGHRS and CDR2 YFSETQ. The CDR3 is 13 residues long. V shed 2 bases and J shed 6 bases, with 11 bases lying between them.

This clonotype was recorded at least ten times. The V and J genes are TRBV5-1 and TRBJ2-7; unclear D gene. The CDR3 loop spans 14 amino acids. CDR1 is SGHRS, CDR2 YFSETQ, per germline. V was shortened by 4 bases and J by 0 bases, with 11 bases between the two germline ends. CDR3 loop: CASSPPRNSYEQYF. CDR3 in DNA: TGCGCCAGCAGCCCCCCGCGGAACTCCTACGAGCAGTACTTC.

The chain recombines TRBV7-9 with TRBJ2-1; D gene unclear. CDR1 and CDR2 (germline): SEHNR, FQNEAQ (reference sequence). The V end was cut by 6 bases, the J end by 5 bases, with 5 bases between. This CDR3 region has 11 residues. Here the CDR3 DNA reads TGTGCCAGCAGTGTTGACAATGAGCAGTTCTTC. Translating it yields CASSVDNEQFF.

Worth noting for this clonotype: Since no conserved phenylalanine or tryptophan closes the CDR3, a read error is the likely cause. Because the CDR3's place on the DNA is in doubt, the DNA is left out and the CDR3 is given as listed by TCRdb. The chain carries TRBV7-3 and TRBJ2-6. Germline CDR1 reads SGHTA; CDR2 reads FQGTGA. The CDR3 extends over 8 residues, inclusive of both ends. CDR3 region: CASSPHGE.

Ten or more counts support this clonotype. The gene calls are TRBV27 and TRBJ1-1; D is unclear. V was cut by 3 bases and J by 1 base, with 9 bases left in between. Germline values: CDR1 MNHEY, CDR2 SMNVEV (reference sequence). The CDR3 is 14 residues long. CDR3 in DNA: TGTGCCAGCAGTTTTTACGGCCCGAACACTGAAGCTTTCTTT. Its translation is CASSFYGPNTEAFF.